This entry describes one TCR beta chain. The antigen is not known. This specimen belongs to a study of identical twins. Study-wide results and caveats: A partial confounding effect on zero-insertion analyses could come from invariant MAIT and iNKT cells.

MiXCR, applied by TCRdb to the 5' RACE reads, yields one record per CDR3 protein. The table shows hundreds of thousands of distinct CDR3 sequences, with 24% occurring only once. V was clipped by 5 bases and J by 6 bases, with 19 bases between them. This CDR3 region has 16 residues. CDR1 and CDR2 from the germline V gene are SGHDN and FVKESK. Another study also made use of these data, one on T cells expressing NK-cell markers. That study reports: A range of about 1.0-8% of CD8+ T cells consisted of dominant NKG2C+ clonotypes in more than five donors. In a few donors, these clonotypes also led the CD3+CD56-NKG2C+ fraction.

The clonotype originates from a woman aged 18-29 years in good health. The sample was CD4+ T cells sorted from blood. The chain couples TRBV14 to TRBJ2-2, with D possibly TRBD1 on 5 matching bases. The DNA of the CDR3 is TGTGCCAGCAGCGGACGGCCAGGGTTTTCTTCCGGGGAGCTGTTTTTT. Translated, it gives CASSGRPGFSSGELFF. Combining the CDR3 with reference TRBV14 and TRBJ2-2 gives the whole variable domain EAGVTQFPSHSVIEKGQTVTLRCDPISGHDNLYWYRRVMGKEIKFLLHFVKESKQDESGMPNNRFLAERTGGTYSTLKVQPAELEDSGVYFCASSGRPGFSSGELFFGEGSRLTVL.